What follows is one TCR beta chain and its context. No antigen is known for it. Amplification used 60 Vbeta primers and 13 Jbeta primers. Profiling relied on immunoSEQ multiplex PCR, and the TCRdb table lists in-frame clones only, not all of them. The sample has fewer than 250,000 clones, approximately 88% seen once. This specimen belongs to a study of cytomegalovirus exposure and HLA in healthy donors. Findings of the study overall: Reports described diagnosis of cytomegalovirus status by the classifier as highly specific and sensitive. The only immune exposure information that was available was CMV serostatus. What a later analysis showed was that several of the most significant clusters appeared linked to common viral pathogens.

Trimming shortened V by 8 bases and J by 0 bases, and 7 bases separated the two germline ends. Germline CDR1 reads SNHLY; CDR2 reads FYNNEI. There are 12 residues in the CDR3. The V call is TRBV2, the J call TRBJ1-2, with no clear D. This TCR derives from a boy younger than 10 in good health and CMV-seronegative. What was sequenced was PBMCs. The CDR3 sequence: CASLTTNYGYTF. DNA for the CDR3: TGTGCCAGCCTTACAACTAACTATGGCTACACCTTC.